This paragraph reports one T cell receptor beta chain. This sample is part of a study of control samples from healthy donors and cancer patients. Germline V gene sequence: CDR1 MNHNS, CDR2 SASEGT. This CDR3 region has 16 residues. With 3 bases removed from V and 0 bases from J, the gap between germline ends came to 9 bases. The data were produced by immunoSEQ multiplex PCR, yet TCRdb's version contains in-frame clones alone and is incomplete. Of 70,000 or so clones listed, nearly 85% are singletons. This sequence originates from a middle-aged man in good health. V is TRBV6-1 and J is TRBJ2-6, with D perhaps assigned TRBD1 or TRBD2 (5 bases each). The source material was blood. This chain's CDR3 is CASSDRDGSGANVLTF. As DNA, the CDR3 is TGTGCCAGCAGTGATAGGGACGGCTCTGGGGCCAACGTCCTGACTTTC.